The 31 T cell receptor beta chains in this list originate from one sample, sequenced in a study of neurological immune-mediated disorders. Each CDR3 protein is one row after TCRdb ran MiXCR on the 5' RACE reads. The data show some 66,000 distinct CDR3 sequences, approximately 4.2% seen once. The sequencing sample was made of PBMCs. The source of these receptors is a man aged 50 to 59 with multiple sclerosis.

This clonotype showed up many times. The chain is built from TRBV7-2 and TRBJ2-1, with D possibly matching TRBD2 (5 bases). Trimming stripped 2 bases from V and 8 bases from J, with 10 bases between. The CDR3 is 13 amino acids. Germline assignment: CDR1 SGHTA and CDR2 FQGNSA. The CDR3 nucleotides read TGTGCCAGCAGCTTAAGGAGGCGGGATGAGCAGTTCTTC. Its protein product is CASSLRRRDEQFF.

This clonotype was seen ten or more times. The CDR3 nucleotides read TGTGCCAGCAGCCCCCCCTACGGGACAGGGGCGGGAGAGACCCAGTACTTC. This gives the protein CASSPPYGTGAGETQYF. The chain is built from TRBV5-6 and TRBJ2-5; 10 bases align to TRBD1. Germline values: CDR1 SGHDT, CDR2 YYEEEE. V was pared by 4 bases and J by 4 bases, with 13 bases of the junction left unmatched. The CDR3 sequence is 17 residues long.

This clonotype was picked up a small number of times. V is TRBV20-1 and J is TRBJ2-1; 7 bases match TRBD2. CDR3 length: 12 residues. Germline CDR1 is DFQATT and CDR2 is SNEGSKA (reference sequence). The V gene end was trimmed by 7 bases and the J gene end by 6 bases; junction bases not matched to a gene: 6. In nucleotides, the CDR3 is TGCAGTGTTGGGGGGACTACCAATGAGCAGTTCTTC. The encoded protein is CSVGGTTNEQFF.

The chain couples TRBV3-1 to TRBJ1-2; 7 positions agree with TRBD1. The V gene end was trimmed by 2 bases and the J gene end by 5 bases; junction bases not matched to a gene: 5. There are 14 residues in the CDR3. Looked up from germline, CDR1 is LGHDT and CDR2 is YNNKEL (reference sequence). CDR3 sequence (DNA): TGTGCCAGCAGCCAACAAGGGGGCGGGTATGGCTACACCTTC. It codes for CASSQQGGGYGYTF.

The sample holds many counts of this clonotype. The chain combines TRBV7-9 with TRBJ1-2, with 7 positions matching TRBD1. Losses at the gene ends were 6 bases for V and 8 bases for J; bases not matched to a gene: 12. Germline values: CDR1 SEHNR, CDR2 FQNEAQ (reference sequence). The length of the CDR3 is 14 residues. The CDR3 protein is CASRLGLGGDGYTF. In nucleotides, the CDR3 is TGTGCCAGCAGACTGGGCTTAGGGGGCGACGGCTACACCTTC.

This clonotype was seen repeatedly, ten times or more. The rearrangement links TRBV25-1 to TRBJ2-1; D is perhaps TRBD1 (6 bases). V was clipped by 5 bases and J by 12 bases, with 17 bases between them. Germline values: CDR1 MGHDK, CDR2 SYGVNS. The CDR3 covers 13 residues. For the CDR3, the DNA is TGTGCCAGCAGTACCCCCACAGGGTTAGGGCAGTTCTTC. Protein: CASSTPTGLGQFF. Supplemented by reference TRBV25-1 and TRBJ2-1, the full variable domain reads EADIYQTPRYLVIGTGKKITLECSQTMGHDKMYWYQQDPGMELHLIHYSYGVNSTEKGDLSSESTVSRIRTEHFPLTLESARPSHTSQYLCASSTPTGLGQFFGPGTRLTVL.

This clonotype appeared many times. This chain joins TRBV5-1 and TRBJ2-7; possibly TRBD1 for D (5 bases). V gave up 0 bases and J gave up 1 base, with 14 bases separating them. CDR3 length: 16 amino acids. Germline V CDR1 and CDR2: SGHRS, YFSETQ. CDR3 loop: CASSLEAGSMSYEQYF. The CDR3 DNA reads as TGCGCCAGCAGCTTGGAGGCAGGGTCGATGTCCTACGAGCAGTACTTC.

This clonotype was recorded many times. The chain links TRBV5-1 to TRBJ2-5; D remains unclear. The CDR3 covers 11 residues. Germline V gives CDR1 SGHRS, CDR2 YFSETQ. Deletions cut 3 bases from V and 2 bases from J, with 2 bases between. The CDR3 spells CASSYQETQYF. Written as DNA, the CDR3 is TGCGCCAGCAGCTATCAAGAGACCCAGTACTTC.

This clonotype came up many times. DNA for the CDR3: TGTGCCAGCAGCCAATACACAGATACGCAGTATTTT. It yields the protein CASSQYTDTQYF. This chain joins TRBV7-2 and TRBJ2-3; D is uncertain. Germline V gene data show CDR1 as SGHTA and CDR2 as FQGNSA. This CDR3 contains 12 residues. The germline V and J ends were trimmed by 5 bases and 2 bases, with 5 bases remaining between them.

This clonotype was observed many times. V and J are TRBV15 and TRBJ1-6; D call uncertain. Germline CDR1 reads LNHNV; CDR2 reads YYDKDF (reference sequence). Deletions cut 0 bases from V and 7 bases from J, with 10 bases between. This CDR3 contains 15 residues. The chain's CDR3 is CATSRDYQMNSPLHF. The CDR3, as DNA: TGTGCCACCAGCAGAGATTACCAGATGAATTCACCCCTCCACTTT. Complete variable domain (other parts from reference TRBV15 and TRBJ1-6): DAMVIQNPRYQVTQFGKPVTLSCSQTLNHNVMYWYQQKSSQAPKLLFHYYDKDFNNEADTPDNFQSRRPNTSFCFLDIRSPGLGDTAMYLCATSRDYQMNSPLHFGNGTRLTVT.

This clonotype occurred many times. The rearrangement uses TRBV7-9 and TRBJ1-1, with 7 bases fitting TRBD1. Looked up from germline, CDR1 is SEHNR and CDR2 is FQNEAQ (reference sequence). The CDR3 length is 16 residues. Trimming at V came to 4 bases and at J to 3 bases, leaving 11 bases not matched to a gene. CDR3 nucleotide sequence: TGTGCCAGCAGCTCACAGGGGTTGTCGTCCGACACTGAAGCTTTCTTT. This codes for CASSSQGLSSDTEAFF.

Worth noting for this clonotype: This could be a read error, since a much larger clone is one nucleotide away. The chain joins TRBV6-5 to TRBJ1-1, with no clear D. The V gene lost 0 bases and the J gene lost 4 bases, with 9 bases spanning the gap. CDR1 MNHEY and CDR2 SVGAGI come from the germline V gene. This CDR3 spans 14 amino acids. The CDR3 coding sequence is TGTGCCAGCAGTTACTCGAGTGTAGGCACTGAAGCTTTCTTT. As protein: CASSYSSVGTEAFF.

The table lists this clonotype with many counts. V usage is TRBV7-2 and J usage is TRBJ2-1, with D possibly TRBD1 on 5 matching bases. In germline, CDR1 is SGHTA, CDR2 FQGNSA. This CDR3 is 13 amino acids long. Trimming removed 3 bases from V and 5 bases from J, with 8 bases in between. CDR3 DNA: TGTGCCAGCAGCTTCCTAGGGGACAATGAGCAGTTCTTC. Translating gives CASSFLGDNEQFF.

This clonotype has only a few counts. CDR3 in amino acids: CASSLGADREYNSPLHF. The CDR3 region has the DNA TGTGCCAGCAGCTTAGGAGCGGACAGGGAATATAATTCACCCCTCCACTTT. The chain combines TRBV7-6 with TRBJ1-6; 8 bases match TRBD1. The CDR3 has 17 residues. Germline-derived CDR1 and CDR2 are SGHVS and FNYEAQ. Trimming took 1 base from V and 4 from J; bases not matched to a gene: 6.

This clonotype was seen at least ten times. The rearrangement uses TRBV12-3 or TRBV12-4 and TRBJ1-1, with 7 bases fitting TRBD1. This CDR3 has 16 residues. V trimming: 5 bases; J trimming: 2 bases; junction bases outside the gene matches: 11. CDR3 DNA sequence: TGTGCCAGCAGTCCGAACCAACAGGGGCGTAACACTGAAGCTTTCTTT. Translation: CASSPNQQGRNTEAFF.

This clonotype showed up many times. CDR3 residues: CASSFGRGLIYEQYF. CDR3 in DNA: TGTGCCAGCAGTTTCGGCCGGGGGCTAATCTACGAGCAGTACTTC. The chain couples TRBV25-1 to TRBJ2-7; D could derive from TRBD1 or TRBD2 (6 bases each). The V end lost 5 bases, the J end lost 3 bases, and 17 bases lay between the germline ends. Germline V gene data show CDR1 as MGHDK and CDR2 as SYGVNS. This CDR3 spans 15 amino acids.

This clonotype showed up many times. The chain carries TRBV5-5 and TRBJ1-2, with 7 bases fitting TRBD1. This CDR3 is built from 16 residues. Germline values: CDR1 SGHKS, CDR2 YYEKEE (reference sequence). The J segment lost 0 bases and the V segment lost 2 bases, leaving 7 bases of the junction unmatched. The CDR3 DNA follows: TGTGCCAGCAGCTTCAAGAACGACAGGGCTAACTATGGCTACACCTTC. Protein: CASSFKNDRANYGYTF.

This clonotype was observed at least ten times. The chain is built from TRBV21-1 and TRBJ1-5; TRBD1, the table's D call, lacks a check against the DNA. TRBV21-1 is shown as a pseudogene. The CDR3 totals 16 residues. The CDR3 DNA reads as TGTGCCAGCAGTGGGGACAGGGTAAATAGCAATCAGCCCCAGCATTTT. This sequence encodes CASSGDRVNSNQPQHF.

This clonotype came up many times. The rearrangement uses TRBV6-1 and TRBJ2-1, with 7 positions matching TRBD2. This CDR3 region has 16 residues. The junction had 10 bases not matched to a gene; V was cut back by 4 bases and J by 4 bases. Germline assignment: CDR1 MNHNS and CDR2 SASEGT. CDR3 sequence: CASSGGLKGGYNEQFF. The CDR3 nucleotides read TGTGCCAGCAGTGGGGGCCTCAAGGGAGGGTACAATGAGCAGTTCTTC.

This clonotype was detected many times. The CDR3 sequence: CASSRTRTGSWDIQYF. CDR3 sequence (DNA): TGTGCCAGCTCACGAACTCGGACAGGATCCTGGGACATTCAGTACTTC. This chain joins TRBV18 and TRBJ2-4; TRBD1 agrees at 7 bases. Germline CDR1 is KGHSH and CDR2 is LQKENI. The J segment lost 8 bases and the V segment lost 4 bases, leaving 14 bases of the junction unmatched. The CDR3 extends over 16 amino acids.

This clonotype appeared a few times. V gene TRBV20-1 combines with J gene TRBJ2-3, with TRBD2 matching over 8 bases. The CDR3 has 15 residues. Germline V lookup: CDR1 DFQATT, CDR2 SNEGSKA (reference sequence). V gave up 5 bases and J gave up 2 bases; unmatched junction bases: 9. Here the CDR3 reads CSASGLVVVTDTQYF. In DNA form, the CDR3 reads TGCAGTGCTTCGGGACTAGTAGTGGTCACAGATACGCAGTATTTT.

This clonotype has ten or more counts. V and J are TRBV7-9 and TRBJ1-2; 7 nucleotides align to TRBD1. CDR3 size: 16 residues. V shed 4 bases, J shed 3 bases, and the junction held 11 bases outside the gene matches. CDR1 SEHNR and CDR2 FQNEAQ come from the germline V gene (reference sequence). The CDR3 region is CASSSLQGTDYYGYTF. The CDR3 DNA is TGTGCCAGCAGCTCCTTACAGGGGACAGACTACTATGGCTACACCTTC. The complete variable domain, with remaining parts taken from reference TRBV7-9 and TRBJ1-2, reads DTGVSQNPRHKITKRGQNVTFRCDPISEHNRLYWYRQTLGQGPEFLTYFQNEAQLEKSRLLSDRFSAERPKGSFSTLEIQRTEQGDSAMYLCASSSLQGTDYYGYTFGSGTRLTVV.

The table lists this clonotype with many counts. V gene TRBV4-1 combines with J gene TRBJ2-3; no clear D. Looked up from germline, CDR1 is MGHRA and CDR2 is YSYEKL. With 2 bases removed from V and 0 bases from J, the gap between germline ends came to 9 bases. The CDR3 length is 15 residues. CDR3 sequence (DNA): TGCGCCAGCAGCCAACTGTCCTACAGCACAGATACGCAGTATTTT. It encodes CASSQLSYSTDTQYF.

Ten or more counts support this clonotype. The J gene is TRBJ2-7, the V gene TRBV27; D unresolved. CDR3 length: 14 residues. Germline V lookup: CDR1 MNHEY, CDR2 SMNVEV (reference sequence). V shed 6 bases and J shed 2 bases, with 14 bases lying between them. The chain's CDR3 is CASSSPVRPYEQYV. DNA of the CDR3: TGTGCCAGCAGCTCCCCCGTCAGACCCTACGAGCAGTACGTC.

This clonotype showed up many times. The V gene is TRBV7-6, the J gene TRBJ2-2, with 9 bases identical to TRBD2. The germline gives CDR1 SGHVS, CDR2 FNYEAQ. V dropped 2 bases and J dropped 1; count of bases not matched to a gene: 2. CDR3 size: 16 residues. In DNA, the CDR3 is TGTGCCAGCAGCTTAAGACTAGCGGAGAACACCGGGGAGCTGTTTTTT. Translating it yields CASSLRLAENTGELFF.

The chain links TRBV12-3 or TRBV12-4 to TRBJ2-1; D gene unclear. This CDR3 is 15 amino acids long. Trimming shortened V by 3 bases and J by 6 bases, and 15 bases separated the two germline ends. CDR3 nucleotides: TGTGCCAGCAGTTTGGGCCCCCCGGGCTTCAATGAGCAGTTCTTC. Translating gives CASSLGPPGFNEQFF.

This clonotype was found many times. The junction differs from germline at one of its ends, possibly a read error. The chain combines TRBV20-1 with TRBJ1-5; 10 nucleotides match TRBD1. CDR3 size: 15 residues. Germline V gene data show CDR1 as DFQATT and CDR2 as SNEGSKA (reference sequence). The CDR3 bases are TGCAGTGCTAGAGGACAGGGGGCTAGCAATCAGCCCCAGAATTTT. Translated, it gives CSARGQGASNQPQNF.

This clonotype was recorded many times. The chain recombines TRBV12-3 or TRBV12-4 with TRBJ1-2, with TRBD1 identical over 10 bases. Trimming at V came to 6 bases and at J to 8 bases, leaving 12 bases not matched to a gene. This CDR3 contains 15 residues. CDR3 sequence reads: CASRPGTGEDLGYTF. For the CDR3, the DNA is TGTGCCAGCAGGCCCGGGACAGGGGAGGATTTGGGCTACACCTTC.

The table lists this clonotype with a few counts. This chain uses TRBV12-3 or TRBV12-4 with TRBJ2-7; D may be TRBD1 (6 bases). This CDR3 comprises 14 residues. The V end was cut by 2 bases, the J end by 2 bases, with 10 bases between. CDR3 sequence reads: CASSLTGSAYEQYF. The CDR3 nucleotides read TGTGCCAGCAGTTTAACAGGGTCGGCCTACGAGCAGTACTTC.

This clonotype was observed at least ten times. The chain is built from TRBV4-1 and TRBJ2-1; 9 bases are shared with TRBD2. Losses at the gene ends were 0 bases for V and 6 bases for J; bases not matched to a gene: 9. The germline CDR1 and CDR2 sequences are MGHRA and YSYEKL. The CDR3 loop spans 17 amino acids. CDR3 amino acids: CASSQETGTSLVNEQFF. CDR3 DNA: TGCGCCAGCAGCCAAGAAACCGGGACTAGCTTGGTCAATGAGCAGTTCTTC.

J is TRBJ2-7 and V is TRBV3-1; TRBD1 matches at 7 bases. Looked up from germline, CDR1 is LGHDT and CDR2 is YNNKEL (reference sequence). The CDR3 loop spans 14 amino acids. Losses at the gene ends were 4 bases for V and 3 bases for J; bases not matched to a gene: 6. CDR3 sequence reads: CASSPYRDSYEQYF. DNA of the CDR3: TGTGCCAGCAGCCCGTACCGGGACAGCTACGAGCAGTACTTC.